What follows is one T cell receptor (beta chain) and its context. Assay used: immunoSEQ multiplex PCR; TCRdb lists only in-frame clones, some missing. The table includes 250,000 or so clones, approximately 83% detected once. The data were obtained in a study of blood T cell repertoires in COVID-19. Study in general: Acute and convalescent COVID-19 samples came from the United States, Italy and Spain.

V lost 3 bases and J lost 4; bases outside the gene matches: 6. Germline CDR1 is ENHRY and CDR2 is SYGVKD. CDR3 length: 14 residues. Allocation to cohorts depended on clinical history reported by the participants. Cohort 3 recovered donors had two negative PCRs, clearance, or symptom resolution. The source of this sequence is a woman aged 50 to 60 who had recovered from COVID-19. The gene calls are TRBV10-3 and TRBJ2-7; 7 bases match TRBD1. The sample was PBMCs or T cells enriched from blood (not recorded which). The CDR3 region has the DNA TGTGCCATCAGTGACAAAGGACAGGATTACGAGCAGTACTTC. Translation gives CAISDKGQDYEQYF.